This T cell receptor beta chain was retrieved from a study of blood T cell repertoires in COVID-19. In the study overall: The United States, Italy and Spain provided the acute and convalescent COVID-19 samples. Sources were T cells, B-cell-depleted T cells, or PBMCs; the material itself was cDNA or gDNA.

TCRdb's table, derived via immunoSEQ multiplex PCR, lists solely in-frame clones and lacks some. Among under 150,000 clones listed, 76% were seen once. Germline V gene sequence: CDR1 SGHVS, CDR2 FNYEAQ. V lost 5 bases to trimming and J lost 6 bases; unmatched junction nucleotides: 10. The CDR3 covers 17 residues. The chain recombines TRBV7-6 with TRBJ2-3; 14 nucleotides match TRBD2. Sequenced: peripheral blood. The TCR originated in a man aged 55 to 70 with acute or convalescent COVID-19. CDR3 region: CASSPRGTSGSADTQYF. CDR3 nucleotides: TGTGCCAGCAGCCCTAGAGGGACTAGCGGGAGTGCGGATACGCAGTATTTT.